This is a list of T cell receptor beta chains from one sample in a study of identical twins. TCRdb reprocessed the 5' RACE reads via MiXCR and lists one record per CDR3 protein. The sample lists around 960,000 distinct CDR3 sequences, 9% to 15% occurring once. These same data were also listed under a study on yellow fever vaccine responses in identical twins.

The sample was PBMCs. All receptors derive from a woman aged 18-29 years in good health. The CDR3 runs from the conserved cysteine through the conserved F or W. D genes are given only for firm matches. Clone size is not always given. Where it is, it says once, few, many or a class for expanded clones.

- - TRBJ2-1 TRBV2 CASSENLSYNEQFF TGTGCCAGCAGTGAAAACCTTTCCTACAATGAGCAGTTCTTC
few TRBD2 TRBJ2-3 TRBV24-1 CATSEHSGYTDTQYF TGTGCCACCAGTGAACATAGCGGGTACACAGATACGCAGTATTTT
many TRBD2 TRBJ2-1 TRBV7-9 CASSPKTSDNEQFF TGTGCCAGCAGCCCAAAGACTAGCGACAATGAGCAGTTCTTC
few - TRBJ2-1 TRBV20-1 CSASGGSPYNEQFF TGCAGTGCTAGTGGAGGCAGTCCCTACAATGAGCAGTTCTTC
many - TRBJ1-6 TRBV3-1 CASSHGGQLNSPLHF TGTGCCAGCAGCCACGGGGGGCAACTTAATTCACCCCTCCACTTT
many TRBD2 TRBJ2-1 TRBV7-9 CASSPQAGGSYNEQFF TGTGCCAGCAGCCCTCAAGCGGGAGGGTCCTACAATGAGCAGTTCTTC
many TRBD1 TRBJ2-2 TRBV5-6 CASSLNRGIGELFF TGTGCCAGCAGCTTAAACAGGGGAATCGGGGAGCTGTTTTTT
many TRBD2 TRBJ2-2 TRBV4-2 CASSQEGLAGVTGELFF TGTGCCAGCAGCCAAGAAGGGCTAGCGGGGGTCACCGGGGAGCTGTTTTTT
few TRBD2 TRBJ2-3 TRBV2 CASGGGSVPDTQYF TGTGCCAGCGGAGGCGGGAGTGTCCCAGATACGCAGTATTTT
few - TRBJ1-3 TRBV7-9 CASSRWRDNGNTIYF TGTGCCAGCAGCCGATGGAGGGACAACGGAAACACCATATATTTT
few TRBD1 TRBJ1-4 TRBV12-3/TRBV12-4 CASTRDRAAEKLFF TGTGCCAGCACTCGGGACAGGGCGGCTGAAAAACTGTTTTTT
few TRBD1 TRBJ2-5 TRBV29-1 CSVGTGEETQYF TGCAGCGTGGGGACAGGGGAAGAGACCCAGTACTTC
many - TRBJ2-2 TRBV12-3/TRBV12-4 CASSFFQGTGELFF TGTGCCAGCAGTTTCTTCCAGGGGACCGGGGAGCTGTTTTTT
few - TRBJ1-4 TRBV10-3 CAISARGANEKLFF TGTGCCATCAGTGCTAGGGGAGCTAATGAAAAACTGTTTTTT
- - TRBJ2-1 TRBV25-1 CASSALNLGSSYNEQFF TGTGCCAGCAGTGCCCTTAACCTAGGGAGCTCCTACAATGAGCAGTTCTTC
few TRBD1 TRBJ1-2 TRBV4-1 CASSQGGDSRSNYGYTF TGCGCCAGCAGCCAAGGGGGGGACAGTCGGTCGAACTATGGCTACACCTTC
few TRBD2 TRBJ2-7 TRBV28 CASSPPGLGSHEQYF TGTGCCAGCAGTCCCCCAGGACTAGGGAGCCACGAGCAGTACTTC
- - TRBJ1-6 TRBV12-3/TRBV12-4 CASSFSGAPPLHF TGTGCCAGCAGTTTTTCAGGGGCGCCACCCCTCCACTTT
few TRBD2 TRBJ2-3 TRBV11-3 CASVPGTSVRTDTQYF TGTGCCAGCGTCCCCGGGACTAGCGTCCGCACAGATACGCAGTATTTT
- TRBD2 TRBJ2-1 TRBV18 CASSLLAGGQSEQFF TGTGCCAGCTCACTACTAGCGGGGGGTCAGAGTGAGCAGTTCTTC
- TRBD2 TRBJ2-3 TRBV5-4 CASSFRELAGGSVDTQYF TGTGCCAGCAGCTTCCGAGAACTAGCGGGAGGGTCCGTAGATACGCAGTATTTT
once - TRBJ2-3 TRBV6-5 CASSYGGITQYF TGTGCCAGCAGTTATGGGGGGATAACGCAGTATTTT
few - TRBJ2-2 TRBV12-3/TRBV12-4 CASSPPGAGIGELFF TGTGCCAGCAGCCCCCCTGGGGCGGGGATCGGGGAGCTGTTTTTT
few - TRBJ1-3 TRBV9 CASSVDGSGNTIYF TGTGCCAGCAGCGTAGATGGTTCCGGAAACACCATATATTTT
many - TRBJ1-2 TRBV10-2 CASQGNDYGYTF TGCGCCAGCCAGGGGAACGACTATGGCTACACCTTC
few - TRBJ2-3 TRBV3-1 CASSQGGMADTQYF TGTGCCAGCAGCCAAGGGGGGATGGCAGATACGCAGTATTTT
few TRBD2 TRBJ2-3 TRBV19 CASSTSGGPDTQYF TGTGCCAGTTCGACTAGCGGGGGGCCCGATACGCAGTATTTT
few TRBD1 TRBJ1-2 TRBV5-6 CASSVRDSKGSGYTF TGTGCCAGCAGCGTGCGGGACAGCAAGGGCTCTGGCTACACCTTC
many TRBD2 TRBJ2-5 TRBV6-1 CASSLSGALETQYF TGTGCCAGCAGTCTCAGCGGGGCCTTGGAGACCCAGTACTTC
- - TRBJ2-1 TRBV11-2 CASSYSPGIAPAGNEQFF TGTGCCAGCAGCTACAGCCCCGGGATAGCGCCCGCGGGCAATGAGCAGTTCTTC
- - TRBJ2-1 TRBV7-3 CASSLDHYNEQFF TGTGCCAGCAGCTTAGACCATTACAATGAGCAGTTCTTC
many - TRBJ2-5 TRBV11-3 CASSLALAEQETQYF TGTGCCAGCAGCTTAGCTTTGGCAGAACAAGAGACCCAGTACTTC
- - TRBJ2-1 TRBV4-1 CASSQTGLAPNEQFF TGCGCCAGCAGCCAAACGGGGCTAGCTCCTAATGAGCAGTTCTTC
few TRBD2 TRBJ2-1 TRBV20-1 CSARGTSGSWEQFF TGCAGTGCTAGAGGGACTAGCGGGAGCTGGGAGCAGTTCTTC
- - TRBJ2-7 TRBV5-1 CASSLVAGLPYYEQYF TGCGCCAGCAGCTTGGTTGCGGGACTCCCATACTACGAGCAGTACTTC
- - TRBJ2-7 TRBV7-2 CASSIHTVFSSYEQYF TGTGCCAGCAGCATCCACACCGTTTTCTCATCCTACGAGCAGTACTTC
- TRBD1 TRBJ2-5 TRBV18 CASSPGQEETQYF TGTGCCAGCTCCCCCGGACAGGAAGAGACCCAGTACTTC
- - TRBJ2-7 TRBV28 CASSVQDVSYEQYF TGTGCCAGCAGTGTGCAGGACGTCTCCTACGAGCAGTACTTC
- - TRBJ1-4 TRBV29-1 CSVDTGGGEQKLFF TGCAGCGTTGACACGGGTGGCGGCGAACAAAAACTGTTTTTT
- TRBD1 TRBJ2-5 TRBV5-6 CASSLAGTGAAGAQYF TGTGCCAGCAGCTTGGCTGGGACAGGGGCCGCCGGGGCCCAGTACTTC
- TRBD1 TRBJ2-3 TRBV11-1 CASSLIDRGRRADTQYF TGTGCCAGCAGCTTAATCGACAGGGGGCGTCGAGCAGATACGCAGTATTTT
- - TRBJ2-1 TRBV6-1 CASSTQGWAISYNEQFF TGTGCCAGCAGCACGCAAGGGTGGGCAATTTCCTACAATGAGCAGTTCTTC
- TRBD2 TRBJ2-3 TRBV12-3/TRBV12-4 CTISLGASGRLGPDTQYF TGTACCATCAGTTTAGGGGCTAGCGGGAGGCTGGGCCCAGATACGCAGTATTTT
many TRBD2 TRBJ2-7 TRBV3-1 CASSQGRLATYEQYF TGTGCCAGCAGCCAAGGGAGACTAGCGACCTACGAGCAGTACTTC
- - TRBJ2-5 TRBV20-1 CSASRSAETQYF TGCAGTGCTAGCAGGAGTGCAGAGACCCAGTACTTC
- - TRBJ1-1 TRBV28 CASSSNSPGTEAFF TGTGCCAGCAGTTCGAACTCTCCGGGCACTGAAGCTTTCTTT
few TRBD2 TRBJ2-1 TRBV7-3 CASSLKESGTYNEQFF TGTGCCAGCAGCCTCAAAGAAAGCGGGACCTACAATGAGCAGTTCTTC
- TRBD2 TRBJ2-3 TRBV20-1 CSATSGGSTDTQYF TGCAGTGCAACTAGCGGGGGCAGCACAGATACGCAGTATTTT
few TRBD2 TRBJ2-3 TRBV28 CASATSGGATTSTDTQYF TGTGCCAGCGCGACTAGCGGGGGGGCTACCACTAGCACAGATACGCAGTATTTT
few TRBD1 TRBJ2-5 TRBV7-9 CASSLVRRGRGETQYF TGTGCCAGCAGCTTAGTTCGGCGAGGCAGGGGGGAGACCCAGTACTTC
- - TRBJ2-7 TRBV27 CASSPPGLPSWEQYF TGTGCCAGCAGTCCTCCGGGACTCCCTTCGTGGGAGCAGTACTTC
- TRBD2 TRBJ2-3 TRBV20-1 CSARLAGVRDTQYF TGCAGTGCTAGGTTAGCGGGAGTGAGGGATACGCAGTATTTT
many - TRBJ2-1 TRBV29-1 CSVKDTYNEQFF TGCAGCGTTAAGGACACATACAATGAGCAGTTCTTC
- TRBD1 TRBJ1-2 TRBV11-2 CASSLATGLSDGYTF TGTGCCAGCAGCTTAGCGACAGGGTTGTCGGATGGCTACACCTTC
- - TRBJ2-1 TRBV27 CASGSFNEQFF TGTGCCAGCGGCTCCTTCAATGAGCAGTTCTTC
few - TRBJ2-1 TRBV20-1 CSASFTGSGGNEQFF TGCAGTGCTAGCTTTACGGGTTCTGGGGGCAATGAGCAGTTCTTC
- - TRBJ2-3 TRBV20-1 CSARDASQILGTDTQYF TGCAGTGCTAGAGATGCGAGTCAAATCTTGGGCACAGATACGCAGTATTTT